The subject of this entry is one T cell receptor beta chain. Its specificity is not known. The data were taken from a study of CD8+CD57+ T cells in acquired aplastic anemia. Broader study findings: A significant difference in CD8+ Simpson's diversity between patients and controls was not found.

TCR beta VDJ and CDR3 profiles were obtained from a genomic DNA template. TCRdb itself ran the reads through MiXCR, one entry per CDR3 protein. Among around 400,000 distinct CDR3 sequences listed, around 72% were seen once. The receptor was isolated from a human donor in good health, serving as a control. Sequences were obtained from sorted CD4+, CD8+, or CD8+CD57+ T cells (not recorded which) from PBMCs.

As DNA, the CDR3 is TGTGCCAGCAGCGGGAGGGGGAACTACGAGCAGTACTTC. Translating it yields CASSGRGNYEQYF. This chain connects TRBV7-6 to TRBJ2-7; D might be TRBD2 (7 bases). The CDR3 loop spans 13 amino acids. Trimming stripped 5 bases from V and 3 bases from J, with 11 bases between. Per the germline V gene, CDR1 is SGHVS and CDR2 is FNYEAQ.